This entry concerns a single TCR beta chain. As yet, its antigen is unknown. A clone one base away is much larger, so this may be a read error. Given the absence of the conserved phenylalanine or tryptophan at the CDR3 end, a read error is likely. This record comes from a study of spatial heterogeneity in lung cancer. The wider study: Beta-chain sequences consistently outnumbered alpha-chain sequences in detection. Overall study results and limits: Ubiquitous expanded tumor TCRs surfaced in blood more at resection than they did at follow-up.

This CDR3 contains 12 residues. The V end lost 7 bases, the J end lost 3 bases, and 13 bases lay between the germline ends. Per germline, CDR1 DFQATT and CDR2 SNEGSKA (reference sequence). Via MiXCR, TCRdb re-called the 5' RACE reads, giving one row per CDR3 protein. The sample has 17,000 or so distinct CDR3 sequences, about 9% seen once. Time point described: blood at routine non-recurrence follow-up after resection. This TCR was recovered from a female donor with early-stage non-small cell lung cancer. V and J are TRBV20-1 and TRBJ2-7; a weak D match, TRBD2 (5 bases). The starting material was PBMCs, obtained at follow-up. The CDR3 reads CSGDAAGYEQYS. The CDR3 region has the DNA TGCAGTGGTGATGCGGCGGGCTACGAGCAGTACTCC.